This T cell receptor (beta chain) was found in a study of blood T cell repertoires in COVID-19. Looking at the study overall: The origin of the acute and convalescent COVID-19 samples was the United States, Italy and Spain. The cDNA or gDNA used as material had been derived from T cells, B-cell-depleted T cells, or PBMCs.

Per the study methods: Reference gene primer amplification in the assay estimated nucleated cell counts. Clones were sequenced by immunoSEQ multiplex PCR, and TCRdb holds only the in-frame ones, with some missing. That table is the source of V, J and clone size, and D and trimming were worked out from the DNA. The table shows 99,000 or so clones, with roughly 79% occurring only once. Sequencing used peripheral blood. The origin of this receptor is a woman aged 70-85 years with acute or convalescent COVID-19.

CDR3 nucleotide sequence: TGTGCCAGCAGCCAAGATCGGGGGAGGCCCCTTGGGGAGCAGTTCTTC. Amino acids: CASSQDRGRPLGEQFF. V and J are TRBV4-2 and TRBJ2-1; possibly TRBD2 for D (6 bases). This CDR3 spans 16 amino acids. Germline values: CDR1 LGHNA, CDR2 YNFKEQ. The V and J ends lost 0 bases and 10 bases respectively, with 19 bases between them.